This T cell receptor beta chain derives from a study of shared clonotypes between healthy human individuals. Whole-study results and caveats: Exclusively blood specimens were collected; tissue repertoires likely differ. A few donors had roughly 5% of their naive CD4 clonotypes in common. Measured sharing among donors was expected to vary with sequencing depth.

Splitting of each subset's genomic DNA was done evenly across several immunoSEQ plates. Clones were read by immunoSEQ multiplex PCR, and TCRdb kept only the in-frame ones, dropping some. The sample consists of about 1,800,000 clones, about 95% of them appearing once. Concerning this clone itself: The antigen is not known.

V was cut by 0 bases and J by 1 base, with 10 bases left in between. CDR3 length equals 15 residues. The germline CDR1 and CDR2 sequences are SGHDT and YYEEEE. Naive-designated CD8 cells lacked CD45RO, were positively enriched for CCR7, and omitted terminally differentiated effector memory CD45RA+ cells. The chain is built from TRBV5-6 and TRBJ1-1; D uncertain. The source is a man younger than 30 in good health. Sequenced material: naive CD8+ T cells sorted from blood. This chain's CDR3 is CASSLGTLGNTEAFF. As DNA, the CDR3 is TGTGCCAGCAGCTTGGGCACCCTCGGGAACACTGAAGCTTTCTTT.